These 23 T cell receptor beta chains came from one sample sequenced in a study of chemoradiotherapy in HPV16-positive cancers. Repertoires were generated with immunoSEQ multiplex PCR, while TCRdb's copy carries only in-frame clones and drops some. The data hold some 19,000 clones, with approximately 86% observed a single time. The sample here was blood, taken from a patient who underwent chemoradiotherapy. Receptors were obtained from a human donor with HPV-associated anogenital cancer.

Here the CDR3 reads CASSQAFGGWHYEQYF. CDR3 nucleotides: TGCGCCAGCAGCCAAGCCTTCGGGGGTTGGCACTACGAGCAGTACTTC. This sequence joins TRBV4-3 and TRBJ2-7, with a tentative D call TRBD2 (6 bases). The length of the CDR3 is 16 residues. In germline, CDR1 is LGHNA, CDR2 YSLEER. Trimming removed 1 base at V and 3 bases at J, with 16 bases between.

The rearrangement joins TRBV27 to TRBJ2-3; D possibly corresponds to TRBD2 (6 bases). CDR1 is MNHEY and CDR2 is SMNVEV in the germline V gene (reference sequence). The V gene lost 7 bases and the J gene lost 3 bases, with 20 bases spanning the gap. The CDR3 spans 16 residues. This CDR3 is CASIQIGQGGTDTQYF. The DNA for the CDR3 is TGTGCCAGCATTCAGATAGGGCAGGGAGGAACAGATACGCAGTATTTT.

The chain has TRBV5-4 and TRBJ2-3, with 7 nucleotides matching TRBD2. Germline V gene lookup returns CDR1 SGHNT and CDR2 YYREEE (reference sequence). The CDR3 loop spans 14 amino acids. With 4 bases clipped from V and 6 bases from J, the junction kept 8 bases outside the gene matches. The CDR3 region is CASSPPGGGDTQYF. CDR3 nucleotide sequence: TGTGCCAGCAGCCCTCCCGGGGGAGGGGATACGCAGTATTTT.

The V and J genes are TRBV7-9 and TRBJ1-6, with 11 bases lining up with TRBD1. V trimming: 5 bases; J trimming: 10 bases; junction bases outside the gene matches: 4. CDR1 and CDR2 from the germline V gene are SEHNR and FQNEAQ (reference sequence). The CDR3 covers 14 residues. In DNA, the CDR3 is TGTGCCAGCAGCCCGGGACAGGGGGGATCACCCCTCCACTTT. Protein product: CASSPGQGGSPLHF.

The V call is TRBV19, the J call TRBJ1-2, with D maybe TRBD1 (6 bases). V lost 5 bases, J lost 4 bases, and 14 bases lay in between. Germline assignment: CDR1 LNHDA and CDR2 SQIVND (reference sequence). The CDR3 runs 14 residues. The CDR3 nucleotides read TGTGCCAGTAGTCCCCCGGGGGCCGGCTATGGCTACACCTTC. Protein sequence: CASSPPGAGYGYTF.

The count of this clone is one. The chain combines TRBV7-9 with TRBJ1-1, with 7 bases lining up with TRBD1. CDR1 and CDR2 (germline): SEHNR, FQNEAQ (reference sequence). The CDR3 has 14 residues. V shed 5 bases, J shed 1 base, and the junction held 4 bases outside the gene matches. CDR3 loop: CASSPRQGNTEAFF. CDR3 DNA sequence: TGTGCCAGCAGCCCGAGACAGGGGAACACTGAAGCTTTCTTT.

This chain links TRBV7-9 with TRBJ2-5, with 14 bases that match TRBD2. Germline V gives CDR1 SEHNR, CDR2 FQNEAQ (reference sequence). The CDR3 has 17 residues. V trimming: 5 bases; J trimming: 2 bases; junction bases outside the gene matches: 7. The CDR3 is CASSPGLAGGSQETQYF. The CDR3 nucleotides read TGTGCCAGCAGCCCTGGACTAGCGGGGGGAAGTCAAGAGACCCAGTACTTC.

The V call is TRBV9, the J call TRBJ2-5; D is ambiguous. Per the germline V gene, CDR1 is SGDLS and CDR2 is YYNGEE. Trimming left V 4 bases short and J 2 bases short, with 15 bases between. The CDR3 is 15 residues long. CDR3 sequence: CASSPHPGEQETQYF. The CDR3 DNA reads TGTGCCAGCAGCCCCCACCCAGGAGAACAAGAGACCCAGTACTTC.

This clone has just one count. This chain connects TRBV10-3 to TRBJ1-1; no reliable D call. V lost 3 bases and J 4 bases, leaving 12 bases between the germline ends. The CDR3 loop spans 14 amino acids. The germline V gene encodes CDR1 ENHRY and CDR2 SYGVKD. The CDR3 DNA is TGTGCCATCAGTGAAGGTCAGGCTATCACTGAAGCTTTCTTT. Protein product: CAISEGQAITEAFF.

The V and J genes are TRBV18 and TRBJ1-2; 10 bases match TRBD1. Per germline, CDR1 KGHSH and CDR2 LQKENI. This CDR3 is 16 amino acids long. J lost 2 bases, V lost 2 bases, and 5 bases had no gene match. This CDR3 reads CASSPGGTGENYGYTF. CDR3 nucleotides: TGTGCCAGCTCACCAGGCGGGACAGGGGAGAACTATGGCTACACCTTC.

The J gene is TRBJ1-5, the V gene TRBV19; D might be TRBD1 (5 bases). Germline V gene sequence: CDR1 LNHDA, CDR2 SQIVND (reference sequence). The CDR3 has 15 residues. The V and J ends lost 1 base and 3 bases respectively, with 10 bases between them. CDR3 protein: CASSIGWDPNQPQHF. The CDR3 region has the DNA TGTGCCAGTAGTATAGGGTGGGACCCCAATCAGCCCCAGCATTTT.

This chain links TRBV2 with TRBJ2-2; D not resolved. V was shortened by 5 bases and J by 0 bases, with 7 bases between the two germline ends. The CDR3 is 14 residues long. The germline V gene encodes CDR1 SNHLY and CDR2 FYNNEI. CDR3 region: CASSYTSNTGELFF. CDR3 bases: TGTGCCAGCAGTTACACCTCGAACACCGGGGAGCTGTTTTTT.

The chain combines TRBV7-9 with TRBJ1-1, with D perhaps matching TRBD1 (6 bases). This CDR3 region has 15 residues. Germline V gene data show CDR1 as SEHNR and CDR2 as FQNEAQ (reference sequence). Trimming cost V 3 bases and J 0 bases, with 11 bases left between them. Written as DNA, the CDR3 is TGTGCCAGCAGCTTTCAACAGGGCATGAACACTGAAGCTTTCTTT. Translated: CASSFQQGMNTEAFF. Together with reference TRBV7-9 and TRBJ1-1, the CDR3 gives the full variable domain: DTGVSQNPRHKITKRGQNVTFRCDPISEHNRLYWYRQTLGQGPEFLTYFQNEAQLEKSRLLSDRFSAERPKGSFSTLEIQRTEQGDSAMYLCASSFQQGMNTEAFFGQGTRLTVV.

This chain uses TRBV7-2 with TRBJ2-3, with 8 bases aligning to TRBD2. The CDR3 is 15 amino acids. V dropped 7 bases and J dropped 4; count of bases not matched to a gene: 10. CDR1 is SGHTA and CDR2 is FQGNSA in the germline V gene. The CDR3, as DNA: TGTGCCAGCATCTCCGGGGGGGCGCGAGCAGATACGCAGTATTTT. Translating it yields CASISGGARADTQYF. The full variable domain, its missing parts supplied by reference TRBV7-2 and TRBJ2-3, is GAGVSQSPSNKVTEKGKDVELRCDPISGHTALYWYRQSLGQGLEFLIYFQGNSAPDKSGLPSDRFSAERTGGSVSTLTIQRTQQEDSAVYLCASISGGARADTQYFGPGTRLTVL.

Here the CDR3 reads CASSPGQGQHEQYF. The CDR3 DNA sequence: TGTGCCAGCTCCCCGGGACAGGGCCAGCACGAGCAGTACTTC. This chain joins TRBV7-7 and TRBJ2-7; 9 bases align to TRBD1. This CDR3 is built from 14 residues. Losses at the gene ends were 8 bases for V and 5 bases for J; bases not matched to a gene: 10. The germline gives CDR1 SSHAT, CDR2 FNYEAQ (reference sequence).

The chain is built from TRBV4-3 and TRBJ2-3; D is unclear. The germline gives CDR1 LGHNA, CDR2 YSLEER. V was clipped by 1 base and J by 0 bases, with 8 bases between them. The CDR3 sequence is 15 residues long. CDR3 loop: CASSQGLLSTDTQYF. In DNA form, the CDR3 reads TGCGCCAGCAGCCAAGGTTTACTAAGCACAGATACGCAGTATTTT.

The chain is built from TRBV6-6 and TRBJ2-7; 9 bases match TRBD1. V was clipped by 8 bases and J by 6 bases; unmatched bases: 8. This CDR3 region has 13 residues. Germline CDR1 is MNHNY and CDR2 is SVGAGI (reference sequence). The CDR3 protein is CASGGQGGPEQYF. The DNA of the CDR3 is TGTGCCAGCGGGGGACAGGGAGGTCCCGAGCAGTACTTC.

This chain connects TRBV7-2 to TRBJ1-2; D is uncertain. Germline values: CDR1 SGHTA, CDR2 FQGNSA. V was shortened by 0 bases and J by 4 bases, with 9 bases between the two germline ends. The CDR3 has 14 amino acids. CDR3 in DNA: TGTGCCAGCAGCTTAGCACAGACTAGCTATGGCTACACCTTC. It yields the protein CASSLAQTSYGYTF.

The chain is built from TRBV7-3 and TRBJ2-7; D tentatively fits TRBD1 or TRBD2 (5 bases each). V was shortened by 4 bases and J by 5 bases, with 18 bases between the two germline ends. This CDR3 contains 15 residues. Germline V gives CDR1 SGHTA, CDR2 FQGTGA. Here the CDR3 reads CASSSTGRRIDEQYF. The DNA of the CDR3 is TGTGCCAGCAGCTCTACGGGACGGAGGATTGACGAGCAGTACTTC.

This rearrangement joins TRBV7-2 to TRBJ2-5; 9 nucleotides match TRBD2. J gave up 5 bases and V 5 bases, and 9 bases lay outside the gene matches. The CDR3 consists of 15 residues. Germline V gene lookup returns CDR1 SGHTA and CDR2 FQGNSA. The CDR3 loop is CASSQGRGGRETQYF. The CDR3 coding sequence is TGTGCCAGCAGCCAGGGGCGGGGGGGCCGTGAGACCCAGTACTTC.

J is TRBJ2-3 and V is TRBV6-1; 7 bases fit TRBD1. The trim removed 7 bases at V and 4 bases at J, leaving 5 bases unmatched. Germline V gene lookup returns CDR1 MNHNS and CDR2 SASEGT. The CDR3 covers 13 residues. As DNA, the CDR3 is TGTGCCAGCAAAGAGGGGGCGGCAGATACGCAGTATTTT. The encoded protein is CASKEGAADTQYF.

The V and J genes are TRBV10-1 and TRBJ2-5; D ambiguous. The CDR3 has 13 residues. Trimming stripped 4 bases from V and 1 base from J, with 7 bases between. Germline CDR1 and CDR2: WNHNN and SYGVQD (reference sequence). This CDR3 is CASSGLIQETQYF. CDR3 nucleotides: TGCGCCAGCAGTGGGCTGATCCAAGAGACCCAGTACTTC.

The CDR3 sequence is CASSLGLAVQETQYF. The CDR3 nucleotides read TGTGCCAGCAGCTTAGGACTAGCGGTCCAAGAGACCCAGTACTTC. V is TRBV7-9 and J is TRBJ2-5; 9 bases are a match to TRBD2. Germline V gene lookup returns CDR1 SEHNR and CDR2 FQNEAQ (reference sequence). Losses at the gene ends were 1 base for V and 1 base for J; bases not matched to a gene: 1. This CDR3 region has 15 residues. Drawing the rest from reference TRBV7-9 and TRBJ2-5, the complete variable domain is DTGVSQNPRHKITKRGQNVTFRCDPISEHNRLYWYRQTLGQGPEFLTYFQNEAQLEKSRLLSDRFSAERPKGSFSTLEIQRTEQGDSAMYLCASSLGLAVQETQYFGPGTRLLVL.